The 10 T cell receptor beta chains reported below all come from one sample, sequenced in a study of cytomegalovirus exposure and HLA in healthy donors (dated by TCRdb to 2017 to 2019). Library preparation employed the immunoSEQ multiplex PCR assay. Here the immuneACCESS table is served through TCRdb, limited to in-frame sequences with V and J called. Missing clones are a known gap in these copies; in checked studies unresolved V genes cover under half, and the rest lacks a known reason. The sample table lists a few hundred thousand clones, roughly 87% of them with a count of one. Jointly, the top ten make up just over 3% of the sample. The sequenced sample was PBMCs. These receptors were obtained from a woman in her 30s in good health and CMV-seronegative.

The J gene is TRBJ2-5, the V gene TRBV12-5; D is undetermined. The V and J ends lost 5 bases and 2 bases respectively, with 9 bases between them. This CDR3 has 13 residues. Germline V gives CDR1 LGHNT, CDR2 FRNRAP. The CDR3 here is CASGPLLQETQYF. The CDR3, as DNA: TGTGCTAGTGGTCCCCTCTTACAAGAGACCCAGTACTTC. Supplemented by reference TRBV12-5 and TRBJ2-5, the full variable domain reads DARVTQTPRHKVTEMGQEVTMRCQPILGHNTVFWYRQTMMQGLELLAYFRNRAPLDDSGMPKDRFSAEMPDATLATLKIQPSEPRDSAVYFCASGPLLQETQYFGPGTRLLVL.

The gene calls are TRBV6-5 and TRBJ2-7; 8 bases match TRBD2. CDR3 length equals 15 residues. CDR1 and CDR2 from the germline V gene are MNHEY and SVGAGI. V trimming: 2 bases; J trimming: 2 bases; junction bases outside the gene matches: 5. CDR3 nucleotides: TGTGCCAGCAGTTACCGGGGGGGGCAGACCTACGAGCAGTACTTC. Protein sequence: CASSYRGGQTYEQYF.

The chain combines TRBV19 with TRBJ2-1; D is unresolved. The V end was cut by 7 bases, the J end by 7 bases, with 11 bases between. There are 12 residues in the CDR3. Germline assignment: CDR1 LNHDA and CDR2 SQIVND (reference sequence). CDR3 nucleotide sequence: TGTGCCAGTAATTACAACGGAAATGAGCAGTTCTTC. Translating gives CASNYNGNEQFF.

This chain connects TRBV29-1 to TRBJ1-2; TRBD1 might be the D (6 bases). The ends were cut back, 7 bases at V and 10 bases at J, with 16 bases in the middle. The CDR3 covers 11 residues. From germline, CDR1 is SQVTM and CDR2 ANQGSEA. This CDR3 is CSARTAPDYTF. For the CDR3, the DNA is TGCAGCGCCAGGACAGCGCCCGACTACACCTTC.

The chain uses TRBV11-2 and TRBJ2-5; TRBD2 agrees at 16 bases. The CDR3 runs to 16 residues. The V segment lost 5 bases and the J segment 11 bases; nucleotides outside the gene matches: 11. The germline V gene encodes CDR1 SGHAT and CDR2 FQNNGV. CDR3 DNA: TGTGCCAGCAGCGCATCCTCGGGACTAGCGGGAGGGAAACAGTACTTC. It yields the protein CASSASSGLAGGKQYF.

The chain recombines TRBV28 with TRBJ2-7, with TRBD2 matching 10 bases. Germline assignment: CDR1 MDHEN and CDR2 SYDVKM. The CDR3 spans 16 residues. J was trimmed by 3 bases and V by 6 bases; bases with no gene match: 11. The CDR3 loop is CASSVLAGDPLYEQYF. CDR3 bases: TGTGCCAGCAGCGTTCTAGCGGGAGACCCTCTCTACGAGCAGTACTTC.

V usage is TRBV29-1 and J usage is TRBJ2-1, with 10 bases lining up with TRBD2. J lost 3 bases, V lost 7 bases, and 0 bases had no gene match. This CDR3 is built from 12 residues. Germline assignment: CDR1 SQVTM and CDR2 ANQGSEA. The DNA for the CDR3 is TGCAGCGGGACTAGCGGCTACAATGAGCAGTTCTTC. It yields the protein CSGTSGYNEQFF.

In this sample, this clone turned up a few times. CDR3 residues: CASSQVVEGQPQHF. For the CDR3, the DNA is TGTGCCAGCAGCCAAGTTGTGGAGGGTCAGCCCCAGCATTTT. The chain employs TRBV14 and TRBJ1-5; no clear D gene. Per germline, CDR1 SGHDN and CDR2 FVKESK. V was clipped by 1 base and J by 6 bases, with 10 bases between them. The CDR3 extends over 14 amino acids.

This clone was seen only once. The rearrangement uses TRBV27 and TRBJ2-1; the D gene is possibly TRBD1 (6 bases). V was pared by 5 bases and J by 5 bases, with 13 bases between. CDR3 length equals 14 residues. Germline V lookup: CDR1 MNHEY, CDR2 SMNVEV (reference sequence). Written as DNA, the CDR3 is TGTGCCAGCAGTCTAGGGGGTTTTAACAATGAGCAGTTCTTC. Translating gives CASSLGGFNNEQFF.

V is TRBV28 and J is TRBJ1-4, with 11 positions matching TRBD1. The CDR3 contains 13 residues. The trim removed 5 bases at V and 8 bases at J, leaving 1 base unmatched. In germline, CDR1 is MDHEN, CDR2 SYDVKM. CDR3 nucleotides: TGTGCCAGCAGTGGGACAGGGGGGGAAAAACTGTTTTTT. Translated: CASSGTGGEKLFF.